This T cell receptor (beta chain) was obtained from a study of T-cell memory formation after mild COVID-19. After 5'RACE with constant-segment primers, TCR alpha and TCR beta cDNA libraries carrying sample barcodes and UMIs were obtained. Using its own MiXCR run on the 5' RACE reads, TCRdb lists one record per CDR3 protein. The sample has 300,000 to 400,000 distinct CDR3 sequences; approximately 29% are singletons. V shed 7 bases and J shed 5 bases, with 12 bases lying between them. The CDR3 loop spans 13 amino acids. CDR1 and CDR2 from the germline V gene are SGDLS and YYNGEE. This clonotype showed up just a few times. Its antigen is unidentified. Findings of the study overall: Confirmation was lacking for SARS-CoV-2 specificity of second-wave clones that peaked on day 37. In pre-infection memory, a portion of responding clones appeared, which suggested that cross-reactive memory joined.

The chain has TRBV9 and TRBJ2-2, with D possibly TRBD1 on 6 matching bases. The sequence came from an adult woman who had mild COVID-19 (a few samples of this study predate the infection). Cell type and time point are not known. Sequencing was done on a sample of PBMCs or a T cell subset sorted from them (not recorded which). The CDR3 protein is CASRHRVTGELFF. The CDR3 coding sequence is TGTGCCAGCCGGCACAGGGTGACCGGGGAGCTGTTTTTT.